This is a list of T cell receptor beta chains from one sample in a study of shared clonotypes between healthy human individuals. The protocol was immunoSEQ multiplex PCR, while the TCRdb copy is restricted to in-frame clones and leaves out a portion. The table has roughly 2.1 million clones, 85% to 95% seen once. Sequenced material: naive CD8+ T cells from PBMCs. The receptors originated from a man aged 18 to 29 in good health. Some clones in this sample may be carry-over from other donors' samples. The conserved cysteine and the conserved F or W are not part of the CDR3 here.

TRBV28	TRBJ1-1	ASSIAPRHKNTEAF
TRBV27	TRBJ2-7	ASSLSETLSYEQY
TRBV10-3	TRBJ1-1	AISESPRGEAF
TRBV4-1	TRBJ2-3	ASSLSGRRSTDTQY
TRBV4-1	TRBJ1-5	ASSANRGNQPQH
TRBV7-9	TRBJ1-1	ASSPPGTLNTEAF
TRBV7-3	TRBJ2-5	ASSLTLWGSIQY
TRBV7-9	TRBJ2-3	ASSVQGLGFTDTQY
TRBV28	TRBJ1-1	ASTLGYTEAF
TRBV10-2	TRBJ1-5	ASSDQGEYSNQPQH
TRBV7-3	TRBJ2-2	ASREGYGELF
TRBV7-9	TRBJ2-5	ASSLVSGKETQY
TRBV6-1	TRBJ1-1	ASSDLRNTEAF
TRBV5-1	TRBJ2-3	ASSLVLVSPRDTQY
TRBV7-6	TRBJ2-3	ASSLVRTGSTDTQY
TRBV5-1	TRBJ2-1	ASRYGGVEQF
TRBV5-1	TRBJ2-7	ASSLEGLLAPTYEQY
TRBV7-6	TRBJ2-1	ASSLAPSGTGSSYNEQF
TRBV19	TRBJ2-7	ASSISGFSSYEQY
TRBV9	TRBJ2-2	ASSKYPSGREGGELF
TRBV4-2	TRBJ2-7	ASSQATDRSYEQY
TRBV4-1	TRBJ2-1	ASSQLRLGEQF
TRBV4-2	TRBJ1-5	ASTAGTVRNQPQH
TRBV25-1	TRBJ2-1	ATQPGNEQF
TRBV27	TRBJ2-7	ASSYGRSYEQY
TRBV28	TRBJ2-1	ASSLSSARAYNEQF
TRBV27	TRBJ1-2	ASSPPGGRPYGYT
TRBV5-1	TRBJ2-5	ASSLLHRDRRKETQY
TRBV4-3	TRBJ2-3	ASSPTPGTTVTDTQY
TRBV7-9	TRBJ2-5	ASSPIAGGPKETQY
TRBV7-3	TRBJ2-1	ASSPPGQPYNEQF
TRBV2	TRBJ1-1	ARQKHLNTEAF
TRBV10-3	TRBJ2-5	AISGTGRGQETQY
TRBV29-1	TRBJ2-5	SVDVAGTPKETQY
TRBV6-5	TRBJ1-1	ASSLLGETTEAF
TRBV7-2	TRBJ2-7	ASSLVGNEQY
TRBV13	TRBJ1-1	ASSLDGGQNTEAF
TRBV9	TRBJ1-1	ASSASTSRGYTEAF
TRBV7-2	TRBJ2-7	ASSFPIIGGQDPYEQY
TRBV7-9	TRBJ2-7	ASSYVTRQYEQY
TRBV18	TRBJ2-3	ASSPGLAGGITDTQY
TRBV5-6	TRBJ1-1	ASSFGWGTEAF
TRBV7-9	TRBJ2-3	ASSLESLAGDTQY
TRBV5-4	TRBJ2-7	ASSVGTAYEQY
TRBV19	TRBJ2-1	ASSIAGPSYNEQF
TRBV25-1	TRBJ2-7	ASSQGYEQY
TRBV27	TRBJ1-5	ASSLRGGPHQPQH
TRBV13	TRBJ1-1	ASSLGISGEAF
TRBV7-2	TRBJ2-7	ASSRRDVNAYEQY
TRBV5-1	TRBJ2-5	ASLGDSIETQY
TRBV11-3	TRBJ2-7	ASSHPDRSYEQY
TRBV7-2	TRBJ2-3	ASSFTDTQY
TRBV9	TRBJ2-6	ASSVAPSDSSGANVLT
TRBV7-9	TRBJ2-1	ASSVTSSYNEQF
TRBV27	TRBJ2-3	ASSLAGGLTDTQY